This section outlines one T cell receptor beta chain sequence together with its context. The data belong to a study of blood T cell repertoires in COVID-19. Study information: The United States, Italy and Spain provided the acute and convalescent COVID-19 samples.

TCRdb's table, derived via immunoSEQ multiplex PCR, lists solely in-frame clones and lacks some. The table shows 100,000 to 150,000 clones, with about four fifths occurring only once. Sequencing was performed on peripheral blood. This TCR came from a man aged 35 to 55 with active or convalescent COVID-19.

As DNA, the CDR3 is TGTGCCAGCAGCTCCCTTAACTATGGCTACACCTTC. Its protein product is CASSSLNYGYTF. V is TRBV28 and J is TRBJ1-2; D is ambiguous. The CDR3 has 12 amino acids. V was shortened by 6 bases and J by 1 base, with 6 bases between the two germline ends. Germline values: CDR1 MDHEN, CDR2 SYDVKM.